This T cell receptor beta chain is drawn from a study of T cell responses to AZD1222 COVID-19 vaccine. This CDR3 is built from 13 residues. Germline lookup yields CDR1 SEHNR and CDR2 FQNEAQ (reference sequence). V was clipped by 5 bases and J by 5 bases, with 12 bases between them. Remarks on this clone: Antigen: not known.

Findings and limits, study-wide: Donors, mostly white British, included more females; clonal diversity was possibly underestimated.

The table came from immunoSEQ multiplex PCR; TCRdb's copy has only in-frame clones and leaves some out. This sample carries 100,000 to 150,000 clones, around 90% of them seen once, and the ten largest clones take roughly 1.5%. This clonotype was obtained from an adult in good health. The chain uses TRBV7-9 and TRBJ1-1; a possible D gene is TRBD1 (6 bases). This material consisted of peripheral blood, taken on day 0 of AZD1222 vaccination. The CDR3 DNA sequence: TGTGCCAGCAGCGAGGGGGGTTGGACTGAAGCTTTCTTT. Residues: CASSEGGWTEAFF. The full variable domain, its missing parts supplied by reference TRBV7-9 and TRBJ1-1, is DTGVSQNPRHKITKRGQNVTFRCDPISEHNRLYWYRQTLGQGPEFLTYFQNEAQLEKSRLLSDRFSAERPKGSFSTLEIQRTEQGDSAMYLCASSEGGWTEAFFGQGTRLTVV.